The 24 T cell receptor beta chains below were found in one sample sequenced in a study of blood T cell repertoires in COVID-19. Sequencing used immunoSEQ multiplex PCR; TCRdb keeps in-frame clones, though not all of them. The sample has about 130,000 clones, 85% seen once. Sequencing was performed on peripheral blood. Source of these receptors: a woman at least 80 years old with acute or convalescent COVID-19.

As DNA, the CDR3 is TGTGCCAGCAGTTTATCGGGACAGGACTACTATGGCTACACCTTC. Protein sequence: CASSLSGQDYYGYTF. The rearrangement uses TRBV27 and TRBJ1-2; 8 positions match TRBD1. With 0 bases clipped from V and 3 bases from J, the junction kept 3 bases outside the gene matches. This CDR3 has 15 residues. Germline lookup yields CDR1 MNHEY and CDR2 SMNVEV (reference sequence).

This chain joins TRBV10-3 and TRBJ2-1; TRBD2 aligns across 12 bases. The V gene's germline CDR1 is ENHRY and CDR2 SYGVKD. Trimming took 9 bases from V and 4 from J; bases not matched to a gene: 4. This CDR3 has 14 amino acids. The CDR3 DNA follows: TGTGCCATTTCGACTAGCGGGAGTTACAATGAGCAGTTCTTC. It codes for CAISTSGSYNEQFF.

This clone appeared a single time. The chain links TRBV7-9 to TRBJ2-7, with D tentatively TRBD2 (7 bases). Trimming removed 4 bases from V and 7 bases from J, with 26 bases in between. Germline V gene lookup returns CDR1 SEHNR and CDR2 FQNEAQ (reference sequence). The CDR3 length is 17 residues. The CDR3 nucleotides are TGTGCCAGCAGCTCCTCCCCGGGGAACAGGGCCGGGGGGGAGCAGTACTTC. The encoded protein is CASSSSPGNRAGGEQYF.

The rearrangement links TRBV3-1 (or the pseudogene TRBV3-2) to TRBJ1-1; no clear D. V lost 1 base and J lost 3, with 12 bases in between. The CDR3 sequence is 15 residues long. Germline V lookup: CDR1 LGHDT, CDR2 YNNKEL (reference sequence). The CDR3 nucleotides are TGTGCCAGCAGCCAAGGGACGGGGATGGACACTGAAGCTTTCTTT. Amino acid sequence: CASSQGTGMDTEAFF.

The V gene is TRBV6-5, the J gene TRBJ2-7; 10 bases are shared with TRBD1. The germline gives CDR1 MNHEY, CDR2 SVGAGI. V was pared by 6 bases and J by 3 bases, with 5 bases of the junction left unmatched. CDR3 length: 14 residues. The CDR3 bases are TGTGCCAGCAGACGGGACAGGGGAGACTACGAGCAGTACTTC. The encoded protein is CASRRDRGDYEQYF.

The genes are TRBV6-1 and TRBJ1-5, with D possibly being TRBD1 (6 bases). CDR3 length equals 15 residues. CDR1 is MNHNS and CDR2 is SASEGT in the germline V gene. The ends were cut back, 3 bases at V and 0 bases at J, with 9 bases in the middle. The CDR3 DNA is TGTGCCAGCAGTGAGCGGACAGTTAGCAATCAGCCCCAGCATTTT. As protein: CASSERTVSNQPQHF.

This clone was counted a few times. V usage is TRBV20-1 and J usage is TRBJ1-6; weak D call: TRBD1 (6 bases). This CDR3 comprises 13 residues. V dropped 3 bases and J dropped 9 bases, with 12 bases sitting between them. CDR1 DFQATT and CDR2 SNEGSKA come from the germline V gene (reference sequence). DNA for the CDR3: TGCAGTGCTAGTCTACAGGGTGGTTCACCCCTCCACTTT. Its translation is CSASLQGGSPLHF.

This chain joins TRBV5-6 and TRBJ2-5; 7 nucleotides line up with TRBD2. The length of the CDR3 is 14 residues. With 4 bases clipped from V and 0 bases from J, the junction kept 3 bases outside the gene matches. The V gene's germline CDR1 is SGHDT and CDR2 YYEEEE. The CDR3 DNA reads TGTGCCAGCAGCAATAGCGGGTACCAAGAGACCCAGTACTTC. Encoded protein: CASSNSGYQETQYF.

The CDR3 nucleotides read TGTGCCAGCAGGGGACAGGGCGGGAGAAACACCATATATTTT. This sequence encodes CASRGQGGRNTIYF. The rearrangement uses TRBV6-6 and TRBJ1-3, with 9 bases that match TRBD1. The CDR3 totals 14 residues. Germline trimming cut 6 bases from V and 5 bases from J; bases unmatched to any gene: 5. CDR1 MNHNY and CDR2 SVGAGI come from the germline V gene (reference sequence).

The sample holds one count of this clone. J is TRBJ1-3 and V is TRBV3-1 (or the pseudogene TRBV3-2), with D perhaps TRBD1 (6 bases). Germline V gives CDR1 LGHDT, CDR2 YNNKEL (reference sequence). V was cut by 6 bases and J by 1 base, with 10 bases left in between. The length of the CDR3 is 14 residues. The CDR3 sequence: CASSSGQSGNTIYF. Written as DNA, the CDR3 is TGTGCCAGCAGTTCCGGACAGTCTGGAAACACCATATATTTT.

The J gene is TRBJ2-6, the V gene TRBV27, with 8 bases matching TRBD1. Germline CDR1 MNHEY, CDR2 SMNVEV (reference sequence). This CDR3 contains 17 residues. Trimming cost V 4 bases and J 1 base; bases outside gene matches: 6. CDR3 DNA: TGTGCCAGCAGTTATGGGACAGGTAGTTCTGGGGCCAACGTCCTGACTTTC. This sequence encodes CASSYGTGSSGANVLTF.

The chain employs TRBV29-1 and TRBJ2-1; 7 bases align to TRBD1. The germline V gene encodes CDR1 SQVTM and CDR2 ANQGSEA. The CDR3 consists of 11 residues. J was trimmed by 7 bases and V by 7 bases; bases with no gene match: 4. The CDR3 loop reads CSATRGNEQFF. The CDR3 DNA reads TGCAGCGCTACCAGGGGGAATGAGCAGTTCTTC.

The chain carries TRBV6-6 and TRBJ1-2, with D tentatively TRBD1 (6 bases). Germline V gene data show CDR1 as MNHNY and CDR2 as SVGAGI (reference sequence). The CDR3 is 13 amino acids. Between the trimmed V and J ends, which lost 8 bases and 2 bases, there was a span of 12 bases. The CDR3 sequence: CASGLQGNYGYTF. In DNA, the CDR3 is TGTGCCAGCGGCCTCCAGGGGAACTATGGCTACACCTTC.

DNA for the CDR3: TGCAGTGCTAGTTTAGGGAGATCTGGGGCCAACGTCCTGACTTTC. This sequence encodes CSASLGRSGANVLTF. This chain links TRBV20-1 with TRBJ2-6; D is perhaps TRBD2 (5 bases). Deletions cut 3 bases from V and 1 base from J, with 10 bases between. Germline assignment: CDR1 DFQATT and CDR2 SNEGSKA (reference sequence). The CDR3 sequence is 15 residues long.

The V call is TRBV5-1, the J call TRBJ1-2; 8 bases map to TRBD1. The CDR3 is made up of 14 amino acids. Germline-derived CDR1 and CDR2 are SGHRS and YFSETQ. The J segment lost 2 bases and the V segment lost 3 bases, leaving 3 bases of the junction unmatched. The CDR3 coding sequence is TGCGCCAGCAGCTCCGGGACAGGAAACTATGGCTACACCTTC. Protein product: CASSSGTGNYGYTF. Drawing the rest from reference TRBV5-1 and TRBJ1-2, the complete variable domain is KAGVTQTPRYLIKTRGQQVTLSCSPISGHRSVSWYQQTPGQGLQFLFEYFSETQRNKGNFPGRFSGRQFSNSRSEMNVSTLELGDSALYLCASSSGTGNYGYTFGSGTRLTVV.

The chain couples TRBV6-2 or TRBV6-3 to TRBJ1-2; TRBD1 matches at 10 bases. The germline gives CDR1 MNHEY, CDR2 SVGEGT. The trim removed 5 bases at V and 8 bases at J, leaving 14 bases unmatched. The CDR3 has 16 residues. This CDR3 is CASSRGTGESLAGYTF. In DNA form, the CDR3 reads TGTGCCAGCAGTCGCGGGACAGGGGAGTCACTCGCGGGCTACACCTTC.

The chain joins TRBV7-2 to TRBJ1-5; D remains unclear. The CDR3 contains 12 residues. Trimming pared 5 bases from V and 6 bases from J, leaving 8 bases between. Germline CDR1 is SGHTA and CDR2 is FQGNSA. The CDR3 loop reads CASSHPGQPQHF. The CDR3 DNA is TGTGCCAGCAGCCATCCCGGTCAGCCCCAGCATTTT.

V usage is TRBV5-1 and J usage is TRBJ2-3; 7 bases align to TRBD2. CDR3 length: 16 amino acids. V lost 0 bases, J lost 1 base, and 5 bases stayed unmatched. The germline V gene has CDR1 SGHRS and CDR2 YFSETQ. The chain's CDR3 is CASSLVPSGRTDTQYF. In DNA form, the CDR3 reads TGCGCCAGCAGCTTGGTCCCTAGCGGACGCACAGATACGCAGTATTTT.

V is TRBV27 and J is TRBJ2-6; no definite D call. Germline CDR1 MNHEY, CDR2 SMNVEV (reference sequence). Trimming stripped 3 bases from V and 1 base from J, with 4 bases between. The CDR3 loop spans 14 amino acids. DNA for the CDR3: TGTGCCAGCAGTTTTATATCTGGGGCCAACGTCCTGACTTTC. This codes for CASSFISGANVLTF. Full variable domain (rest looked up from reference TRBV27 and TRBJ2-6): EAQVTQNPRYLITVTGKKLTVTCSQNMNHEYMSWYRQDPGLGLRQIYYSMNVEVTDKGDVPEGYKVSRKEKRNFPLILESPSPNQTSLYFCASSFISGANVLTFGAGSRLTVL.

The V gene is TRBV11-3, the J gene TRBJ2-1; tentative D call: TRBD1 (6 bases). CDR3 length: 18 amino acids. CDR1 SGHNT and CDR2 YENEEA come from the germline V gene. V was clipped by 5 bases and J by 1 base, with 21 bases between them. The CDR3 DNA reads as TGTGCCAGCAGCCCTTATCGGTCACAGGGTAAATCCTACAATGAGCAGTTCTTC. Amino acid sequence: CASSPYRSQGKSYNEQFF.

The CDR3 loop reads CASSAGGTQETQYF. The CDR3 DNA reads TGTGCCAGCAGCGCAGGGGGTACGCAAGAGACCCAGTACTTC. The chain has TRBV9 and TRBJ2-5; 7 bases agree with TRBD1. The junction had 4 bases not matched to a gene; V was cut back by 3 bases and J by 2 bases. The V gene's germline CDR1 is SGDLS and CDR2 YYNGEE. The CDR3 is made up of 14 amino acids.

The rearrangement joins TRBV19 to TRBJ2-1; perhaps TRBD1 as D (6 bases). Germline V gene data show CDR1 as LNHDA and CDR2 as SQIVND (reference sequence). V was pared by 4 bases and J by 8 bases, with 12 bases between. The CDR3 consists of 13 residues. CDR3 DNA: TGTGCCAGTAGTAATATAGGGGGAGATGAGCAGTTCTTC. Translating gives CASSNIGGDEQFF.

The chain uses TRBV4-2 and TRBJ2-2; 13 nucleotides match TRBD2. CDR3 length equals 17 residues. Germline loops: CDR1 LGHNA, CDR2 YNFKEQ. With 4 bases clipped from V and 7 bases from J, the junction kept 9 bases outside the gene matches. CDR3 protein: CASSPEGTSGKGGELFF. CDR3 nucleotides: TGTGCCAGCAGCCCAGAAGGGACTAGCGGGAAGGGCGGGGAGCTGTTTTTT.

The chain links TRBV5-1 to TRBJ1-3; D remains ambiguous. V was pared by 1 base and J by 0 bases, with 8 bases between. The germline gives CDR1 SGHRS, CDR2 YFSETQ. The CDR3 is made up of 15 amino acids. Here the CDR3 reads CASSLTPTSGNTIYF. For the CDR3, the DNA is TGCGCCAGCAGCTTGACGCCTACCTCTGGAAACACCATATATTTT. Together with reference TRBV5-1 and TRBJ1-3, the CDR3 gives the full variable domain: KAGVTQTPRYLIKTRGQQVTLSCSPISGHRSVSWYQQTPGQGLQFLFEYFSETQRNKGNFPGRFSGRQFSNSRSEMNVSTLELGDSALYLCASSLTPTSGNTIYFGEGSWLTVV.